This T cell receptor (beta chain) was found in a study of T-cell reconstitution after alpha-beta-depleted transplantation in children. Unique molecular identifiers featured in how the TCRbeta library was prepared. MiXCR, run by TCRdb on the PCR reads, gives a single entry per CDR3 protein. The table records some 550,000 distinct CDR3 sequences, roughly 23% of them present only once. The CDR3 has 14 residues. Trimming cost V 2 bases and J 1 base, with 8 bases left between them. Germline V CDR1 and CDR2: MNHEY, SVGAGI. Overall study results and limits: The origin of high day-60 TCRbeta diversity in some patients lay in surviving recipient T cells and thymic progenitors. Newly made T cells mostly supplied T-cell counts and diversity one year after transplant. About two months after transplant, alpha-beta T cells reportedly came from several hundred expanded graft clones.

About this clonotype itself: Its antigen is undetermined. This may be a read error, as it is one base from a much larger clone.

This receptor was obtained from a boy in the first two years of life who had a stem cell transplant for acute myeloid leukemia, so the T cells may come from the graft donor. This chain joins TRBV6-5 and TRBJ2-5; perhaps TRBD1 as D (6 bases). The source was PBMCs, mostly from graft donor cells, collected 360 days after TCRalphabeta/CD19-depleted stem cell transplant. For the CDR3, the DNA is TGTGCCAGCAGTTACGGACAGTTCCAAGAGACCCAGTACTTC. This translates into CASSYGQFQETQYF.